The present TCR beta chain was sequenced within a study of blood T cell repertoires in COVID-19. Across the study: Acute-phase and convalescent COVID-19 samples originated in the United States, Italy and Spain.

Donors in Cohort 3 who had recovered were those with two negative PCRs, healthcare professional clearance, or resolution of their symptoms. V shed 1 base, J shed 0 bases, and the junction held 5 bases outside the gene matches. The V gene's germline CDR1 is MDHEN and CDR2 SYDVKM. This CDR3 has 17 amino acids. Only in-frame clones appear in the TCRdb table, and some are missing; sequencing was by immunoSEQ multiplex PCR. The table includes approximately 300,000 clones, approximately 90% detected once. Sequencing was performed on PBMCs or T cells enriched from blood (not recorded which). This TCR was sampled from a woman between 18 and 29 years old who had recovered from COVID-19. The chain is built from TRBV28 and TRBJ2-1; 8 nucleotides align to TRBD2. CDR3 nucleotides: TGTGCCAGCAGTTTATCGGCTAGCGGGTTCTCCTACAATGAGCAGTTCTTC. Residues: CASSLSASGFSYNEQFF. Drawing the rest from reference TRBV28 and TRBJ2-1, the complete variable domain is DVKVTQSSRYLVKRTGEKVFLECVQDMDHENMFWYRQDPGLGLRLIYFSYDVKMKEKGDIPEGYSVSREKKERFSLILESASTNQTSMYLCASSLSASGFSYNEQFFGPGTRLTVL.